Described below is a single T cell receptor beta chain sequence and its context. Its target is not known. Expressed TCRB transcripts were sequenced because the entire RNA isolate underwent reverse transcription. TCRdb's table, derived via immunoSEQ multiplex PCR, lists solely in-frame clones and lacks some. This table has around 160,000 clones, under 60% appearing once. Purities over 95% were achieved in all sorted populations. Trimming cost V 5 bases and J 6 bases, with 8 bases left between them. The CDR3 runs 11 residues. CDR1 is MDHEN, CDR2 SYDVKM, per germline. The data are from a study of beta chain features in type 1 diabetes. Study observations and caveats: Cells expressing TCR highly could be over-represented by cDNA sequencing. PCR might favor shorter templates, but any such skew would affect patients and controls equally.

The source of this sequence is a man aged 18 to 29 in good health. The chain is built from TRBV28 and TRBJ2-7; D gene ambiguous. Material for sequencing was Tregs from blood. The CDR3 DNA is TGTGCCAGCAGTCCCTATAGCGAGCAGTACTTC. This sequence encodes CASSPYSEQYF.